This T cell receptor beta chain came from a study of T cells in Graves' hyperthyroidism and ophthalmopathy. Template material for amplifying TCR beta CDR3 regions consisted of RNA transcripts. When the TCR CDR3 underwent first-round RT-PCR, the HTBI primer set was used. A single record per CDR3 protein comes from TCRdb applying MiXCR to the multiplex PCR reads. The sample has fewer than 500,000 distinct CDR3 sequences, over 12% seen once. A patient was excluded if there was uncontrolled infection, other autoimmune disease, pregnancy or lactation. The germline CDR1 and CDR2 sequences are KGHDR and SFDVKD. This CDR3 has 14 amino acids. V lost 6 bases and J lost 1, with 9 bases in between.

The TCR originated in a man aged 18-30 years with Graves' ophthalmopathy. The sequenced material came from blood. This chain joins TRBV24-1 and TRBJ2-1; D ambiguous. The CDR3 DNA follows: TGTGCCACCAGTCACGGCATTTCCTACAATGAGCAGTTCTTC. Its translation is CATSHGISYNEQFF.